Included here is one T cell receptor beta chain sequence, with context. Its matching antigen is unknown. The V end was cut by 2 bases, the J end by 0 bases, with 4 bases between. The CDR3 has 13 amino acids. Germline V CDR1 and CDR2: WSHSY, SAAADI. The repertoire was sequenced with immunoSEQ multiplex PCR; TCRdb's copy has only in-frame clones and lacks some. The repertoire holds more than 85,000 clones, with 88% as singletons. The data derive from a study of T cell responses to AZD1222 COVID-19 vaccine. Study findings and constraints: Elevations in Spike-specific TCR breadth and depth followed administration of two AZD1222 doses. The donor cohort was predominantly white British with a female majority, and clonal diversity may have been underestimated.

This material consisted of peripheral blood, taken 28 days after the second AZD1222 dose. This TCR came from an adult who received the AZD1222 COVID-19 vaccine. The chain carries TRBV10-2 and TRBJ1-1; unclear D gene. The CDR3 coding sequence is TGCGCCAGCAGTGAGGGGATGAACACTGAAGCTTTCTTT. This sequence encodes CASSEGMNTEAFF.